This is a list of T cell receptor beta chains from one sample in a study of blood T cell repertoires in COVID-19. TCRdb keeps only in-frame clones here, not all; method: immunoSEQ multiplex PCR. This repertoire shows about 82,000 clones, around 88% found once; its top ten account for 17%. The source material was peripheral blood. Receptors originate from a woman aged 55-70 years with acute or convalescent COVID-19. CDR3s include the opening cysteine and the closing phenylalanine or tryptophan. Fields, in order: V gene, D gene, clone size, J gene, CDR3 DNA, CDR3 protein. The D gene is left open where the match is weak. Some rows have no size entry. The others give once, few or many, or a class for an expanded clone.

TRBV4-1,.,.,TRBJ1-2,TGCGCCAGCAGCCAAGAGGTGGCTGGGCGCACCTTC,CASSQEVAGRTF
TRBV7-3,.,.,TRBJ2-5,TGTGCCAGCAGCTCTTCCAGCCAAGAGACCCAGTACTTC,CASSSSSQETQYF
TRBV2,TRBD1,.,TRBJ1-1,TGTGCCACCCGATCGCGCTCAGGGGGGAGCACTGAAGCTTTCTTT,CATRSRSGGSTEAFF
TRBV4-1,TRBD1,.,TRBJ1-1,TGCGCCAGCAGGCCTCGGGACAGGGGGAACACTGAAGCTTTCTTT,CASRPRDRGNTEAFF
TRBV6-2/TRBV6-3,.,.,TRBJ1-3,TGTGCCAGCAGTGATGGACATACTAACAGAAACACCATATATTTT,CASSDGHTNRNTIYF
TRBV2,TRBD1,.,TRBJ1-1,TGTGCCAGCAAAACAGGGGGGGGCGCCTCTATTGAAGCTTTCTTT,CASKTGGGASIEAFF
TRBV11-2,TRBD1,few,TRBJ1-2,TGTGCCAGCAGCTTGGGACAGCTCTATGGCTACACCTTC,CASSLGQLYGYTF
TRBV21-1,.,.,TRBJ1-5,TGTGCCAGCAGCAAATTAGGGGGGCCCCAGCATTTT,CASSKLGGPQHF
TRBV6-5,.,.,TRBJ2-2,TGTGCCAGCAGAAGACAGAACACCGGGGAGCTGTTTTTT,CASRRQNTGELFF
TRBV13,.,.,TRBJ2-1,TGTGCCAGGTACGATTCGGGTCAACCGTTCAATGAGCAGTTCTTC,CARYDSGQPFNEQFF
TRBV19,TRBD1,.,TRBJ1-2,TGTGCCAGTAGTATCGGCGCAGGGGGAAACTATGGCTACACCTTC,CASSIGAGGNYGYTF
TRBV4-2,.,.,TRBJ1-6,TGTGCCAGCAGCCAAATCGACAGTAATAATTCACCCCTCCACTTT,CASSQIDSNNSPLHF
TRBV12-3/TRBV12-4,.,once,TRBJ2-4,TGTGCCAGCAGCCGGAGTCGGAACATTCAGTACTTC,CASSRSRNIQYF
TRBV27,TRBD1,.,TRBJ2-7,TGTGCCAGCAGTTTAAAGGGGACAGGCGGCTACGAGCAGTACTTC,CASSLKGTGGYEQYF
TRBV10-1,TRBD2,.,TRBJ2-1,TGCGCCAGCAGTGAGGTCGGTAGCGGGAGCTCCTACAATGAGCAGTTCTTC,CASSEVGSGSSYNEQFF
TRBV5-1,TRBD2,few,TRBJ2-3,TGCGCCAGCAGTGGAGCGGGGGGCCCCACAGATACGCAGTATTTT,CASSGAGGPTDTQYF
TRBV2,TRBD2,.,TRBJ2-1,TGTGCCAGCAGTGAGCCCGGGACTAGCAGCTATGAGCAGTTCTTC,CASSEPGTSSYEQFF
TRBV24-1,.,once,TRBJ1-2,TGTGCCACCAGTGCCCTTGCGGGGGGCGGCTACACCTTC,CATSALAGGGYTF
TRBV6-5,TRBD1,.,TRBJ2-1,TGTGCCAGCAGAGGACAGGTCTCCTACAATGAGCAGTTCTTC,CASRGQVSYNEQFF
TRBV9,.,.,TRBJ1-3,TGTGCCAGCAGCGTCAGTACGGGGACATCTACTGGAAACACCATATATTTT,CASSVSTGTSTGNTIYF
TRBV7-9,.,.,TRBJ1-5,TGTGCCAGCATCTCGCGGGAGAGCGAACAGCCCCAGCATTTT,CASISRESEQPQHF
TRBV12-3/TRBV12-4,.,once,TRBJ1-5,TGTGCCAGCAGTTTCGGAGGGTATCAGCCCCAGCATTTT,CASSFGGYQPQHF
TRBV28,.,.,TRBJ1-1,TGTGCCAGCGCGATGGGGGCTTTGAACACTGAAGCTTTCTTT,CASAMGALNTEAFF
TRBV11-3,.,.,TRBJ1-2,TGTGCCAGCAGCTTAGAGGACAGAAGGGGCTACACCTTC,CASSLEDRRGYTF
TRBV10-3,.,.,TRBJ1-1,TGTGCCATCAATCGGGGGGCTATGGAAGCTTTCTTT,CAINRGAMEAFF
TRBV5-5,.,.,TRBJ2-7,TGTGCCAGCAGCTTGGCCCACGTAGGGGCCGAGCAGTACTTC,CASSLAHVGAEQYF
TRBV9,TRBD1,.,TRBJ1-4,TGTGCCAGCAGCGCTGGCCACACAGGGGGCCGTGAAAAACTGTTTTTT,CASSAGHTGGREKLFF
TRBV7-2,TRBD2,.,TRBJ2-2,TGTGCCAGCAGCTTGCGAGCGGGGGGGAACACCGGGGAGCTGTTTTTT,CASSLRAGGNTGELFF
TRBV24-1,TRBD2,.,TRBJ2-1,TGTGCCACCAGTGCCCAAGGGACTAGCGGGGCGTACAATGAGCAGTTCTTC,CATSAQGTSGAYNEQFF
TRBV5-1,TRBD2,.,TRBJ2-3,TGCGCCAGCAGGTTCCGGGGGGGCGGCACAGATACGCAGTATTTT,CASRFRGGGTDTQYF
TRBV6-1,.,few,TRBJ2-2,TGTGCCAGCAGGCCCACCGACTCGTTTACCGGGGAGCTGTTTTTT,CASRPTDSFTGELFF
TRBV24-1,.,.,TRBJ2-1,TGTGCCACCAGTGCTCCTGGGGACACAGGAAAGCAGTTCTTC,CATSAPGDTGKQFF
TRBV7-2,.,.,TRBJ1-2,TGTGCCAGCAGCTTAGGGACAGCTTATGGCTACACCTTC,CASSLGTAYGYTF
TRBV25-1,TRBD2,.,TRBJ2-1,TGTGCCAGCAGCAGGGAGGGCGGGGGGTACTACAATGAGCAGTTCTTC,CASSREGGGYYNEQFF
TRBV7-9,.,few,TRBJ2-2,TGTGCCAGCAGTCAACTCAAAAGGAACACCGGGGAGCTGTTTTTT,CASSQLKRNTGELFF
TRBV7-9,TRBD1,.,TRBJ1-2,TGTGCCAGCAGCTCTATAGCAGGGACAGGGGTTTTTGGCTACACCTTC,CASSSIAGTGVFGYTF